The clone carrying this TCR beta chain was found once. The sample originates from a study of shared clonotypes between healthy human individuals. CDR3 size: 17 residues. Terminally differentiated effector memory CD45RA+ cells were left out of the naive CD8 fraction, which was CD45RO-negative and positively selected for CCR7. Profiling relied on immunoSEQ multiplex PCR, and the TCRdb table lists in-frame clones only, not all of them. This sample yields around 2,000,000 clones, of which approximately 94% are seen a single time; 0.9% to 1.5% belongs to the top ten. Sequencing was carried out using naive CD8+ T cells sorted from blood. This clonotype was sampled from a man aged 18 to 29 in good health. This chain joins TRBV12-1 and TRBJ2-2. TRBV12-1 is described as a pseudogene. The CDR3 here is CASSSPPGTEDTGELFF. The CDR3 bases are TGTGCCAGCAGCTCACCTCCCGGGACGGAGGACACCGGGGAGCTGTTTTTT.